Included here is one T cell receptor (beta chain) sequence, with context. What it binds is unknown. This record belongs to a study of T cell repertoires in cytomegalovirus infection. From the reads, TCRdb called clonotypes with MiXCR, one entry per CDR3 protein. Of approximately 470,000 distinct CDR3 sequences in the sample, about 44% were seen once. The CDR3 length is 14 residues. The trim removed 5 bases at V and 4 bases at J, leaving 7 bases unmatched. CDR1 is SEHNR and CDR2 is FQNEAQ in the germline V gene (reference sequence). The TCR sequence derives from a human donor in good health (CMV status not recorded). Some clones in this sample may be carry-over from other donors' samples. The J gene is TRBJ1-2, the V gene TRBV7-9; 7 bases are shared with TRBD1. This material consisted of cultured PBMCs, taken from culture after CMV antigen stimulation. CDR3 coding DNA: TGTGCCAGCAGCCGTTACAGGGGCCCCTATGGCTACACCTTC. It translates to CASSRYRGPYGYTF. Looking up the rest from reference TRBV7-9 and TRBJ1-2 gives the full variable domain: DTGVSQNPRHKITKRGQNVTFRCDPISEHNRLYWYRQTLGQGPEFLTYFQNEAQLEKSRLLSDRFSAERPKGSFSTLEIQRTEQGDSAMYLCASSRYRGPYGYTFGSGTRLTVV.